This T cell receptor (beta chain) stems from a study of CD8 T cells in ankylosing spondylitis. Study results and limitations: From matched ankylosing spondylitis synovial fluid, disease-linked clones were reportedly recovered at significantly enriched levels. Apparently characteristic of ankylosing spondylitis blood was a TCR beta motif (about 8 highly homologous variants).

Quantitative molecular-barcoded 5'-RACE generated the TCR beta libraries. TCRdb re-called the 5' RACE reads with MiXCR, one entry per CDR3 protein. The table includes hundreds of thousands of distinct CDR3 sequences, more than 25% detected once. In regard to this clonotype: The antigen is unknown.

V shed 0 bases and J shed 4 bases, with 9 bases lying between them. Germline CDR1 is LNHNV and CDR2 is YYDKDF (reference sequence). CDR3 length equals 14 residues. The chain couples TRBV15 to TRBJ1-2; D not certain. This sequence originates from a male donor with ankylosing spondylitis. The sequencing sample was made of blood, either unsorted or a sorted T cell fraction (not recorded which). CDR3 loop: CATSRDLTGYGYTF. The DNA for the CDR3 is TGTGCCACCAGCAGAGATCTGACGGGCTATGGCTACACCTTC. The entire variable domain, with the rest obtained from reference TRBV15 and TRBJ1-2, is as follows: DAMVIQNPRYQVTQFGKPVTLSCSQTLNHNVMYWYQQKSSQAPKLLFHYYDKDFNNEADTPDNFQSRRPNTSFCFLDIRSPGLGDTAMYLCATSRDLTGYGYTFGSGTRLTVV.